These T cell receptor beta chains were read from a single sample in a study of blood T cell repertoires in COVID-19. Assay used: immunoSEQ multiplex PCR; TCRdb lists only in-frame clones, some missing. The sample carries around 88,000 clones, 65% to 85% recorded once. The specimen was peripheral blood. These receptor sequences come from a woman older than 75 with acute or convalescent COVID-19. The CDR3 runs from the conserved cysteine through the conserved F or W. The order of the fields is CDR3 protein, CDR3 DNA, clone size, CDR3 length, D gene, J gene, V gene. The D gene is left open where the match is weak. Clone size is stated in some rows and not others, as once, few, many or a class when expanded.

cdr3_aa: CAISDGVAAGNTIYF
cdr3_nt: TGTGCCATCAGTGACGGGGTTGCAGCTGGAAACACCATATATTTT
clone_size: few
cdr3_length: 15
d_call: -
j_call: TRBJ1-3
v_call: TRBV10-3

cdr3_aa: CASSPRTGEYGYTF
cdr3_nt: TGTGCCAGCAGCCCGAGGACAGGGGAATATGGCTACACCTTC
clone_size: -
cdr3_length: 14
d_call: TRBD1
j_call: TRBJ1-2
v_call: TRBV3-1/TRBV3-2

cdr3_aa: CASKTGNSNQPQHF
cdr3_nt: TGTGCCAGCAAAACAGGGAATAGCAATCAGCCCCAGCATTTT
clone_size: -
cdr3_length: 14
d_call: -
j_call: TRBJ1-5
v_call: TRBV28

cdr3_aa: CASSPNRGLNYGYTF
cdr3_nt: TGTGCCAGCAGTCCAAACAGGGGCCTCAACTATGGCTACACCTTC
clone_size: once
cdr3_length: 15
d_call: TRBD1
j_call: TRBJ1-2
v_call: TRBV28

cdr3_aa: CASSLTGTGETQYF
cdr3_nt: TGCGCCAGCAGCTTGACAGGGACAGGCGAGACCCAGTACTTC
clone_size: few
cdr3_length: 14
d_call: TRBD1
j_call: TRBJ2-5
v_call: TRBV5-1

cdr3_aa: CASSLAGSNQPQHF
cdr3_nt: TGTGCCAGCAGTTTAGCGGGAAGCAATCAGCCCCAGCATTTT
clone_size: -
cdr3_length: 14
d_call: -
j_call: TRBJ1-5
v_call: TRBV28

cdr3_aa: CASSLGVTSTDTQYF
cdr3_nt: TGTGCCAGCAGCTTGGGAGTGACTAGCACAGATACGCAGTATTTT
clone_size: -
cdr3_length: 15
d_call: -
j_call: TRBJ2-3
v_call: TRBV5-6

cdr3_aa: CASSIEGGLTSSYNEQFF
cdr3_nt: TGTGCCAGTAGTATAGAGGGGGGACTAACCAGCTCCTACAATGAGCAGTTCTTC
clone_size: -
cdr3_length: 18
d_call: TRBD2
j_call: TRBJ2-1
v_call: TRBV19

cdr3_aa: CASSLAGGVYGYTF
cdr3_nt: TGTGCCAGCAGTTTGGCAGGGGGCGTCTATGGCTACACCTTC
clone_size: -
cdr3_length: 14
d_call: TRBD1
j_call: TRBJ1-2
v_call: TRBV28

cdr3_aa: CASSAKLAGGPSTGELFF
cdr3_nt: TGTGCCAGCAGCGCGAAACTAGCGGGGGGGCCGAGTACCGGGGAGCTGTTTTTT
clone_size: -
cdr3_length: 18
d_call: TRBD2
j_call: TRBJ2-2
v_call: TRBV7-8